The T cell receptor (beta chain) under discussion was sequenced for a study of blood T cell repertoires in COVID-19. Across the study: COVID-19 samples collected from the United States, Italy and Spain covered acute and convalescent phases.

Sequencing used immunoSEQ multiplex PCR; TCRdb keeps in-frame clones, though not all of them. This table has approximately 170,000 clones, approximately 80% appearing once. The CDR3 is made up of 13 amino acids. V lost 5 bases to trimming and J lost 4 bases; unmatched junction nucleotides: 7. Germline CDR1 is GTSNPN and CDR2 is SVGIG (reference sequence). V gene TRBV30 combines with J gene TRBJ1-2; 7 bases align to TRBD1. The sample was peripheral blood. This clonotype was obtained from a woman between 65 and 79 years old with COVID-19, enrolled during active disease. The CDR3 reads CAWAPDRLYGYTF. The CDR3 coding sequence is TGTGCCTGGGCCCCGGACAGGCTCTATGGCTACACCTTC.